This T cell receptor beta chain was recorded in a study of T cell repertoires in cytomegalovirus infection (dated by TCRdb to about 2019). Concerning the study at large: Recently identified HLA-C-restricted CMV epitopes, whose presentation resists viral immunomodulation, were targeted by peptide stimulations together with well-studied HLA-B-restricted epitopes. Because public TCR beta signatures pointed to carriage of CMV infection together with the matching HLA type, the HLA type of each donor mattered for the analysis.

The germline V gene gives CDR1 as SNHLY and CDR2 as FYNNEI. Trimming costs V 10 bases and J 6 bases, and their ends lie 11 bases apart. The CDR3 starts with the cysteine, ends with the phenylalanine, and has 11 residues. The read is trimmed to its CDR3 DNA, 33 bases read in frame from base 1. The meaning of the sample's treatment or condition label: in vitro stimulation with specific CMV peptide epitopes to enrich CMV-specific T cells. A few counts support this clonotype. Its antigen specificity is not known. It has no much larger one-base neighbor in the sample; base qualities were not kept. The sequencer was an Illumina HiSeq 1500. The raw public reads went through TCRdb reprocessing: fastp at Q25, MiXCR clone calling, in-frame beta chains kept. Merged by CDR3 protein, the rows form single entries marked with the most common genes and DNA. The sample table lists 90,000 to 120,000 distinct CDR3 sequences, roughly two fifths of them with a count of one. The top ten hold less than 80% of the sample.

On the study overall, not on this receptor specifically: The ex vivo response was dominated by HLA-C-restricted CMV-specific TCR beta clonotypes, which also provided the single most frequent clonotype in two of eight donors. In both this cohort and an independent cohort of 350 or so donors, the cumulative frequency of public TCR beta family members distinguished carriers of CMV infection plus the relevant HLA type.

The rearrangement combines TRBV2 with TRBJ2-3; the D gene is possibly TRBD1, with 6 bases matching. Sequencing was performed on CD8+ T cells from cultured PBMCs, taken from culture after CMV antigen stimulation. The receptor was derived from a human donor in good health (CMV status not recorded). Some clones in this sample may be carry-over from other donors' samples. The sequenced DNA is TGTGCCAACAGGGTCGGGGATACGCAGTATTTT. Its translation is CANRVGDTQYF.